These T cell receptor beta chains were read from a single sample in a study of OX40 agonist ivuxolimab in advanced cancers. Here immunoSEQ multiplex PCR was the method, and the copy in TCRdb shows in-frame clones only, minus some. Seen here are tens of thousands of clones, roughly 88% observed once, and the top ten hold more than 0.25%. This sample comprised CD4+ or CD8+ T cells sorted from blood, obtained in a trial of the OX40 agonist ivuxolimab. All receptors come from an adult with an advanced solid tumor such as melanoma, head and neck, liver or kidney cancer. Each CDR3 is given with its conserved first and last residue. The D gene is left open where the match is weak. Not every row has a clone size; where given, it reads once, few, many or a size class.

v_call: TRBV2
clone_size: few
j_call: TRBJ1-4
d_call: NA
cdr3_nt: TGTGCCAGCAATCGGGAGGCAACTAATGAAAAACTGTTTTTT
cdr3_aa: CASNREATNEKLFF

v_call: TRBV5-4
clone_size: NA
j_call: TRBJ2-1
d_call: TRBD2
cdr3_nt: TGTGCCAGCAGCACAGCGGGACGCGTGAATGAGCAGTTCTTC
cdr3_aa: CASSTAGRVNEQFF

v_call: TRBV5-6
clone_size: NA
j_call: TRBJ2-3
d_call: TRBD2
cdr3_nt: TGTGCCAGCAGCCCTACACTAGCGGGGGTGACAGATACGCAGTATTTT
cdr3_aa: CASSPTLAGVTDTQYF

v_call: TRBV25-1
clone_size: once
j_call: TRBJ2-5
d_call: TRBD2
cdr3_nt: TGTGCCAGCAGTGGGACGGGGGGGCGTGCAGAGACCCAGTACTTC
cdr3_aa: CASSGTGGRAETQYF

v_call: TRBV5-4
clone_size: NA
j_call: TRBJ2-5
d_call: TRBD2
cdr3_nt: TGTGCCAGCAGCCAAGATAGGAGCGGGGGGTCTGAGACCCAGTACTTC
cdr3_aa: CASSQDRSGGSETQYF

v_call: TRBV18
clone_size: NA
j_call: TRBJ1-5
d_call: TRBD1
cdr3_nt: TGTGCCAGCTCCGGAGGGGGCGGGGGAAATCAGCCCCAGCATTTT
cdr3_aa: CASSGGGGGNQPQHF

v_call: TRBV27
clone_size: once
j_call: TRBJ2-3
d_call: NA
cdr3_nt: TGTGCCAGCAGACCACCTAGGACTTACACAGATACGCAGTATTTT
cdr3_aa: CASRPPRTYTDTQYF

v_call: TRBV19
clone_size: NA
j_call: TRBJ2-1
d_call: NA
cdr3_nt: TGTGCCAGTAGTATACAATCCGTGGGGCCACGCGAGCAGTTCTTC
cdr3_aa: CASSIQSVGPREQFF

v_call: TRBV5-6
clone_size: NA
j_call: TRBJ2-7
d_call: NA
cdr3_nt: TGTGCCAGCAGCCGTAGTGGACCGCTCTACGAGCAGTACTTC
cdr3_aa: CASSRSGPLYEQYF

v_call: TRBV11-3
clone_size: few
j_call: TRBJ1-1
d_call: NA
cdr3_nt: TGTGCCAGCAGCCAAGGGGCAAACACTGAAGCTTTCTTT
cdr3_aa: CASSQGANTEAFF

v_call: TRBV9
clone_size: few
j_call: TRBJ2-3
d_call: NA
cdr3_nt: TGTGCCAGCAGCGCCTTGGGACCGCCTATGGATACGCAGTATTTT
cdr3_aa: CASSALGPPMDTQYF

v_call: TRBV5-1
clone_size: NA
j_call: TRBJ2-7
d_call: TRBD2
cdr3_nt: TGCGCCAGCAGCTACGGGGTTTCCGGGACTAGCGGGGAACTTCGAGGGCAGCAGTACTTC
cdr3_aa: CASSYGVSGTSGELRGQQYF

v_call: TRBV6-1
clone_size: NA
j_call: TRBJ2-7
d_call: NA
cdr3_nt: TGTGCCAGCAGTGACCCCTGGGACGGATCCTACGAGCAGTACTTC
cdr3_aa: CASSDPWDGSYEQYF

v_call: TRBV29-1
clone_size: NA
j_call: TRBJ1-1
d_call: NA
cdr3_nt: TGCAGCGTTGTGTGGGGGAACACTGAAGCTTTCTTT
cdr3_aa: CSVVWGNTEAFF

v_call: TRBV7-9
clone_size: NA
j_call: TRBJ1-5
d_call: NA
cdr3_nt: TGTGCCAGCAGCCCCGGGGACGGTGGCAATCAGCCCCAGCATTTT
cdr3_aa: CASSPGDGGNQPQHF

v_call: TRBV7-3
clone_size: few
j_call: TRBJ2-1
d_call: NA
cdr3_nt: TGTGCCAGCAGCGAAGGTCCCGGGACCCCCAATGAGCAGTTCTTC
cdr3_aa: CASSEGPGTPNEQFF

v_call: TRBV2
clone_size: once
j_call: TRBJ1-2
d_call: TRBD1
cdr3_nt: TGTGCCAGCAAAGGGACAGGGGGACCCTATGGCTACACCTTC
cdr3_aa: CASKGTGGPYGYTF

v_call: TRBV7-7
clone_size: NA
j_call: TRBJ2-5
d_call: TRBD2
cdr3_nt: TGTGCTAGCAGCTTAGGAGGCGGGGGGGCTTGGGAGACCCAGTACTTC
cdr3_aa: CASSLGGGGAWETQYF

v_call: TRBV7-9
clone_size: NA
j_call: TRBJ1-2
d_call: NA
cdr3_nt: TGTGCCAGCAGCCCCACCGGGACTACTGGCTACACCTTC
cdr3_aa: CASSPTGTTGYTF

v_call: TRBV19
clone_size: NA
j_call: TRBJ1-6
d_call: TRBD1
cdr3_nt: TGTGCCAGTAAAAGCCGACAGGGGAATTCACCCCTCCACTTT
cdr3_aa: CASKSRQGNSPLHF

v_call: TRBV6-5
clone_size: NA
j_call: TRBJ1-3
d_call: TRBD1
cdr3_nt: TGTGCCAGCAGTCTGGACAGGGCCTCTGGAAACACCATATATTTT
cdr3_aa: CASSLDRASGNTIYF

v_call: TRBV5-5
clone_size: once
j_call: TRBJ1-2
d_call: NA
cdr3_nt: TGTGCCAGCAGCTTGTCAGTTGGAGCTAACTATGGCTACACCTTC
cdr3_aa: CASSLSVGANYGYTF

v_call: TRBV11-2
clone_size: NA
j_call: TRBJ2-5
d_call: NA
cdr3_nt: TGTGCCAGCAGCTTAATGGAGACCCAGTACTTC
cdr3_aa: CASSLMETQYF

v_call: TRBV27
clone_size: once
j_call: TRBJ2-2
d_call: NA
cdr3_nt: TGTGCCAGCAGTCAGCAGGGTTGGAACACCGGGGAGCTGTTTTTT
cdr3_aa: CASSQQGWNTGELFF

v_call: TRBV19
clone_size: NA
j_call: TRBJ1-3
d_call: NA
cdr3_nt: TGTGCCAGTAGTCCGCCGTCCTGGGGGGCCCTCTCTGGAAACACCATATATTTT
cdr3_aa: CASSPPSWGALSGNTIYF

v_call: TRBV7-2
clone_size: NA
j_call: TRBJ2-7
d_call: NA
cdr3_nt: TGTGCCAGCAGCTTAGAGACAAACGAGCAGTACTTC
cdr3_aa: CASSLETNEQYF

v_call: TRBV19
clone_size: once
j_call: TRBJ1-1
d_call: NA
cdr3_nt: TGTGCCAGTAGTATCACCGGGATCATGAACACTGAAGCTTTCTTT
cdr3_aa: CASSITGIMNTEAFF

v_call: TRBV28
clone_size: NA
j_call: TRBJ2-3
d_call: NA
cdr3_nt: TGTGCCAGCAGTTTACTCACAGATACGCAGTATTTT
cdr3_aa: CASSLLTDTQYF

v_call: TRBV6-5
clone_size: NA
j_call: TRBJ2-7
d_call: NA
cdr3_nt: TGTGCCAGCAGTAGCCGGTCGCCCGGTGAGCAGTACTTC
cdr3_aa: CASSSRSPGEQYF

v_call: TRBV19
clone_size: NA
j_call: TRBJ1-6
d_call: NA
cdr3_nt: TGTGCCAGTAGTATGGCGAATTCACCCCTCCACTTT
cdr3_aa: CASSMANSPLHF

v_call: TRBV5-1
clone_size: NA
j_call: TRBJ2-7
d_call: TRBD2
cdr3_nt: TGCGCCAGCAGCTTGGGCCCTCGGGGGGGCCTCTACGAGCAGTACTTC
cdr3_aa: CASSLGPRGGLYEQYF

v_call: TRBV5-4
clone_size: NA
j_call: TRBJ1-1
d_call: TRBD1
cdr3_nt: TGTGCCAGCAGCGCGCCACTGGGACAGGGCCCCGAAGCTTTCTTT
cdr3_aa: CASSAPLGQGPEAFF

v_call: TRBV27
clone_size: NA
j_call: TRBJ1-1
d_call: NA
cdr3_nt: TGTGCCAGCAGTTTGGGGCAGGTGGGCACTGAAGCTTTCTTT
cdr3_aa: CASSLGQVGTEAFF

v_call: TRBV7-9
clone_size: NA
j_call: TRBJ2-7
d_call: NA
cdr3_nt: TGTGCCAGCAGCTTAGCCCTCGAGCAGTACTTC
cdr3_aa: CASSLALEQYF

v_call: TRBV6-6
clone_size: NA
j_call: TRBJ1-4
d_call: NA
cdr3_nt: TGTGCCTCAACATCTCGTGCAACTAATGAAAAACTGTTTTTT
cdr3_aa: CASTSRATNEKLFF

v_call: TRBV29-1
clone_size: NA
j_call: TRBJ2-2
d_call: TRBD1
cdr3_nt: TGCAGCGTTCACGGACAGGGGGGCGCAAGTAACGCCGGGGAGCTGTTTTTT
cdr3_aa: CSVHGQGGASNAGELFF

v_call: TRBV15
clone_size: NA
j_call: TRBJ1-3
d_call: NA
cdr3_nt: TGTGCCACCAGCAGAGATAGACGCTCTGGAAACACCATATATTTT
cdr3_aa: CATSRDRRSGNTIYF

v_call: TRBV19
clone_size: NA
j_call: TRBJ1-6
d_call: NA
cdr3_nt: TGTGCCAGTAGTATTGGGGGTTCGAATTCACCCCTCCACTTT
cdr3_aa: CASSIGGSNSPLHF

v_call: TRBV7-2
clone_size: NA
j_call: TRBJ2-3
d_call: TRBD1
cdr3_nt: TGTGCCAGCAGCCCCTCGGGGACAGGGAGGACAGATACGCAGTATTTT
cdr3_aa: CASSPSGTGRTDTQYF

v_call: TRBV14
clone_size: few
j_call: TRBJ1-2
d_call: NA
cdr3_nt: TGTGCCAGCAGCCAGTACAATCGGCAGGGCTATGGCTACACCTTC
cdr3_aa: CASSQYNRQGYGYTF

v_call: TRBV7-9
clone_size: NA
j_call: TRBJ2-5
d_call: TRBD2
cdr3_nt: TGTGCCAGCAGTTCCGGGACTAGCGGGGGGGCGATGGAGACCCAGTACTTC
cdr3_aa: CASSSGTSGGAMETQYF

v_call: TRBV11-2
clone_size: NA
j_call: TRBJ2-1
d_call: NA
cdr3_nt: TGTGCCAGCAGCTTAGGCCCCTTTGAGCAGTTCTTC
cdr3_aa: CASSLGPFEQFF

v_call: TRBV29-1
clone_size: NA
j_call: TRBJ2-1
d_call: NA
cdr3_nt: TGCAGCGGGGCACAATCTAGTGCCAATGAGCAGTTCTTC
cdr3_aa: CSGAQSSANEQFF

v_call: TRBV7-8
clone_size: NA
j_call: TRBJ2-1
d_call: NA
cdr3_nt: TGTGCCAGCAGCCCAAGGACGGATCCCTCCTACAATGAGCAGTTCTTC
cdr3_aa: CASSPRTDPSYNEQFF

v_call: TRBV6-6
clone_size: NA
j_call: TRBJ2-5
d_call: TRBD2
cdr3_nt: TGTGCCAGCAGGCGACGAGCTAGCGGGGGGGCGGAGACCCAGTACTTC
cdr3_aa: CASRRRASGGAETQYF

v_call: TRBV4-1
clone_size: once
j_call: TRBJ1-4
d_call: NA
cdr3_nt: TGCGCCAGCAGCCAAGAATTTCGGACGGCAACTAATGAAAAACTGTTTTTT
cdr3_aa: CASSQEFRTATNEKLFF

v_call: TRBV18
clone_size: NA
j_call: TRBJ2-3
d_call: TRBD2
cdr3_nt: TGTGCCAGCTCACCGCTTCCAGTTGGTCTAGCGGGGGCCCCAGGTGCAGATACGCAGTATTTT
cdr3_aa: CASSPLPVGLAGAPGADTQYF

v_call: TRBV6-1
clone_size: NA
j_call: TRBJ1-2
d_call: NA
cdr3_nt: TGTGCCAGCAGTGATGGAAACCGGTATGGCTACACCTTC
cdr3_aa: CASSDGNRYGYTF

v_call: TRBV4-3
clone_size: NA
j_call: TRBJ2-3
d_call: NA
cdr3_nt: TGCGCCAGCAGCCAAGAATGGGACTCCGGAGATACGCAGTATTTT
cdr3_aa: CASSQEWDSGDTQYF

v_call: TRBV10-1
clone_size: NA
j_call: TRBJ1-2
d_call: NA
cdr3_nt: TGCGCCAGCAGTGAGTCGGGGGGTTATGGCTACACCTTC
cdr3_aa: CASSESGGYGYTF

v_call: TRBV7-8
clone_size: NA
j_call: TRBJ2-1
d_call: NA
cdr3_nt: TGTGCCAGCAGCTTAGATCCCGGTTACAATGAGCAGTTCTTC
cdr3_aa: CASSLDPGYNEQFF

v_call: TRBV7-3
clone_size: NA
j_call: TRBJ2-3
d_call: NA
cdr3_nt: TGTGCCAGCAGCTTAAGGGCCAGCACAGATACGCAGTATTTT
cdr3_aa: CASSLRASTDTQYF

v_call: TRBV5-1
clone_size: NA
j_call: TRBJ1-3
d_call: NA
cdr3_nt: TGCGCCAGCAGTCCAGGGCCTGGAAACACCATATATTTT
cdr3_aa: CASSPGPGNTIYF

v_call: TRBV30
clone_size: NA
j_call: TRBJ2-2
d_call: NA
cdr3_nt: TGTGCCTGGCCCGAAATCTATTTGTGGCACACCGGGGAGCTGTTTTTT
cdr3_aa: CAWPEIYLWHTGELFF